Presented here are 29 T cell receptor beta chains from one specimen sequenced in a study of blood T cell repertoires in COVID-19. Here immunoSEQ multiplex PCR was the method, and the copy in TCRdb shows in-frame clones only, minus some. The sample has around 200,000 clones, 85% seen once; the top ten hold under 20%. Sequenced input: PBMCs or T cells enriched from blood (not recorded which). The receptors were gathered from a middle-aged man who had recovered from COVID-19.

The V call is TRBV4-3, the J call TRBJ2-1; tentatively, D is TRBD2 (5 bases). This CDR3 region has 15 residues. Trimming shortened V by 0 bases and J by 1 base, and 7 bases separated the two germline ends. Per the germline V gene, CDR1 is LGHNA and CDR2 is YSLEER. The CDR3 loop is CASSQELASYNEQFF. The CDR3 nucleotides are TGCGCCAGCAGCCAAGAATTAGCGTCCTACAATGAGCAGTTCTTC.

This clone was seen just once. The chain employs TRBV10-3 and TRBJ1-1; no firm D call. Germline V lookup: CDR1 ENHRY, CDR2 SYGVKD. This CDR3 is 11 amino acids long. V lost 11 bases and J lost 1, with 8 bases in between. The CDR3 nucleotides read TGTGCCTCGGGAACGAACACTGAAGCTTTCTTT. Its translation: CASGTNTEAFF.

In its sample, this clone was seen once. The rearrangement links TRBV11-3 to TRBJ1-2, with 7 bases that match TRBD1. The CDR3 is 14 residues long. Germline trimming cut 3 bases from V and 2 bases from J; bases unmatched to any gene: 3. Germline CDR1 and CDR2: SGHNT and YENEEA. CDR3 DNA sequence: TGTGCCAGCAGCTTCGGGACAGTCAACTATGGCTACACCTTC. Protein sequence: CASSFGTVNYGYTF.

The CDR3 bases are TGTGCCATCAGTGAGTCCCGACGGGGGGGCGAAAGCAATCAGCCCCAGCATTTT. This translates into CAISESRRGGESNQPQHF. The chain employs TRBV10-3 and TRBJ1-5; TRBD1 might be the D (6 bases). Per germline, CDR1 ENHRY and CDR2 SYGVKD. CDR3 length: 18 residues. The V gene lost 0 bases and the J gene lost 1 base, with 16 bases spanning the gap.

The chain has TRBV19 and TRBJ1-5, with 11 bases that match TRBD1. Germline V gives CDR1 LNHDA, CDR2 SQIVND (reference sequence). V trimming: 5 bases; J trimming: 3 bases; junction bases outside the gene matches: 6. This CDR3 region has 16 residues. The CDR3 sequence: CASSPGQGGYNQPQHF. The CDR3 DNA is TGTGCCAGTAGTCCGGGACAGGGGGGATACAATCAGCCCCAGCATTTT.

The rearrangement joins TRBV15 to TRBJ2-5; TRBD1 matches at 7 bases. The trim removed 1 base at V and 1 base at J, leaving 6 bases unmatched. Per germline, CDR1 LNHNV and CDR2 YYDKDF (reference sequence). The length of the CDR3 is 16 residues. The CDR3 here is CATSRGTGTAQETQYF. The CDR3 coding sequence is TGTGCCACCAGCAGAGGTACCGGGACAGCCCAAGAGACCCAGTACTTC.

The CDR3 DNA is TGTGCCAGCAGTGCTGGACAGGGGGCGAGCTATGGCTACACCTTC. It codes for CASSAGQGASYGYTF. The rearrangement uses TRBV2 and TRBJ1-2; 11 bases line up with TRBD1. This CDR3 spans 15 amino acids. J lost 4 bases, V lost 4 bases, and 5 bases had no gene match. CDR1 and CDR2 from the germline V gene are SNHLY and FYNNEI.

V and J are TRBV7-3 and TRBJ2-3; 10 bases agree with TRBD2. V trimming: 3 bases; J trimming: 0 bases; junction bases outside the gene matches: 3. Germline assignment: CDR1 SGHTA and CDR2 FQGTGA. This CDR3 region has 16 residues. CDR3 coding DNA: TGTGCCAGCAGCTTCCGACTAGCGGGTAGCACAGATACGCAGTATTTT. Protein sequence: CASSFRLAGSTDTQYF.

In its sample, this clone was seen once. The rearrangement links TRBV4-2 to TRBJ1-2; 7 bases align to TRBD1. Trimming at V came to 2 bases and at J to 7 bases, leaving 7 bases not matched to a gene. The CDR3 spans 14 residues. Germline-derived CDR1 and CDR2 are LGHNA and YNFKEQ. For the CDR3, the DNA is TGTGCCAGCAGCCAAACGGACAGGACGGGTGGCTACACCTTC. It encodes CASSQTDRTGGYTF.

The chain carries TRBV2 and TRBJ1-3; D remains ambiguous. This CDR3 is 12 amino acids long. Between the trimmed V and J ends, which lost 4 bases and 3 bases, there was a span of 4 bases. The germline gives CDR1 SNHLY, CDR2 FYNNEI. The CDR3 loop reads CASSGLGNTIYF. The CDR3 nucleotides read TGTGCCAGCAGTGGTCTTGGAAACACCATATATTTT.

This clone was counted a few times. This chain connects TRBV6-2 or TRBV6-3 to TRBJ2-2, with 9 bases fitting TRBD1. Germline CDR1 is MNHEY and CDR2 is SVGEGT. The V segment lost 6 bases and the J segment 7 bases; nucleotides outside the gene matches: 9. The CDR3 totals 15 residues. The CDR3 DNA reads TGTGCCAGCAGCCTTCGGGACAGGGCTATCGGGGAGCTGTTTTTT. Residues: CASSLRDRAIGELFF.

This chain connects TRBV2 to TRBJ1-2, with TRBD1 as a possible D gene (6 bases). V lost 6 bases, J lost 3 bases, and 17 bases lay in between. Germline V gives CDR1 SNHLY, CDR2 FYNNEI. This CDR3 is 15 amino acids long. Here the CDR3 reads CASRKGGGVDYGYTF. The CDR3 DNA reads TGTGCCAGCAGGAAAGGGGGTGGTGTAGACTATGGCTACACCTTC. Based on the CDR3 plus reference TRBV2 and TRBJ1-2, the full variable domain is EPEVTQTPSHQVTQMGQEVILRCVPISNHLYFYWYRQILGQKVEFLVSFYNNEISEKSEIFDDQFSVERPDGSNFTLKIRSTKLEDSAMYFCASRKGGGVDYGYTFGSGTRLTVV.

This rearrangement joins TRBV29-1 to TRBJ1-3, with D tentatively TRBD1 (5 bases). The CDR3 runs to 14 residues. The germline V gene has CDR1 SQVTM and CDR2 ANQGSEA. V was clipped by 7 bases and J by 1 base, with 14 bases between them. CDR3 amino acids: CSGATDLSGNTIYF. DNA for the CDR3: TGCAGCGGTGCGACAGACCTGTCTGGAAACACCATATATTTT.

V gene TRBV5-6 combines with J gene TRBJ1-1; 7 bases fit TRBD1. CDR3 length equals 19 residues. The trim removed 2 bases at V and 0 bases at J, leaving 16 bases unmatched. The germline CDR1 and CDR2 sequences are SGHDT and YYEEEE. The CDR3 sequence is CASSFWLAQGGPMNTEAFF. Here the CDR3 DNA reads TGTGCCAGCAGCTTTTGGTTGGCGCAGGGGGGACCCATGAACACTGAAGCTTTCTTT. The full variable domain, its missing parts supplied by reference TRBV5-6 and TRBJ1-1, is DAGVTQSPTHLIKTRGQQVTLRCSPKSGHDTVSWYQQALGQGPQFIFQYYEEEERQRGNFPDRFSGHQFPNYSSELNVNALLLGDSALYLCASSFWLAQGGPMNTEAFFGQGTRLTVV.

This chain connects TRBV14 to TRBJ2-2, with 7 bases that match TRBD1. Germline V lookup: CDR1 SGHDN, CDR2 FVKESK. V was pared by 4 bases and J by 6 bases, with 2 bases of the junction left unmatched. The CDR3 runs 13 residues. In nucleotides, the CDR3 is TGTGCCAGCAGCCGAGGGGGCGCCGGGGAGCTGTTTTTT. Translating gives CASSRGGAGELFF.

This clone appeared a single time. The chain couples TRBV3-1 (or the pseudogene TRBV3-2) to TRBJ2-7; D unclear. CDR3 length: 12 amino acids. The germline V and J ends were trimmed by 3 bases and 3 bases, with 6 bases remaining between them. In germline, CDR1 is LGHDT, CDR2 YNNKEL (reference sequence). CDR3 in DNA: TGTGCCAGCAGCCAGTACGGCTACGAGCAGTACTTC. Its translation: CASSQYGYEQYF.

This clone was observed a few times. The V and J genes are TRBV30 and TRBJ1-6, with D perhaps TRBD1 (6 bases). This CDR3 has 15 residues. Trimming shortened V by 0 bases and J by 7 bases, and 13 bases separated the two germline ends. Germline CDR1 and CDR2: GTSNPN and SVGIG (reference sequence). The CDR3 nucleotides are TGTGCCTGGAGTGTATTGAGGGGGGGGAATTCACCCCTCCACTTT. Translation gives CAWSVLRGGNSPLHF.

V gene TRBV11-2 combines with J gene TRBJ2-5, with a possible D match to TRBD1 (5 bases). The CDR3 consists of 13 residues. The germline V gene encodes CDR1 SGHAT and CDR2 FQNNGV. V shed 1 base and J shed 3 bases, with 6 bases lying between them. DNA of the CDR3: TGTGCCAGCAGCTTAGGCAGGGAAGAGACCCAGTACTTC. Protein product: CASSLGREETQYF. Looking up the rest from reference TRBV11-2 and TRBJ2-5 gives the full variable domain: EAGVAQSPRYKIIEKRQSVAFWCNPISGHATLYWYQQILGQGPKLLIQFQNNGVVDDSQLPKDRFSAERLKGVDSTLKIQPAKLEDSAVYLCASSLGREETQYFGPGTRLLVL.

The chain uses TRBV7-8 and TRBJ2-6, with 7 bases that match TRBD1. In germline, CDR1 is SGHVS, CDR2 FQNEAQ. V dropped 0 bases and J dropped 0; count of bases not matched to a gene: 5. The CDR3 contains 18 residues. CDR3 residues: CASSLAGQVTSGANVLTF. The CDR3 DNA follows: TGTGCCAGCAGCTTAGCTGGACAGGTTACCTCTGGGGCCAACGTCCTGACTTTC.

This sequence joins TRBV11-2 and TRBJ2-5, with D uncertain. The V end lost 1 base, the J end lost 4 bases, and 16 bases lay between the germline ends. Germline values: CDR1 SGHAT, CDR2 FQNNGV. The CDR3 loop spans 16 amino acids. Written as DNA, the CDR3 is TGTGCCAGCAGCTTAGGGGCACATCCACTGGGAGAGACCCAGTACTTC. It codes for CASSLGAHPLGETQYF.

The rearrangement joins TRBV4-2 to TRBJ2-7; possibly TRBD1 or TRBD2 for D (7 bases each). The CDR3 runs 12 residues. Germline V lookup: CDR1 LGHNA, CDR2 YNFKEQ. The CDR3: CASGQGAYEQYF. Written as DNA, the CDR3 is TGTGCTAGCGGGCAGGGGGCCTACGAGCAGTACTTC.

The chain uses TRBV5-1 and TRBJ1-1; D is possibly TRBD1 (6 bases). The CDR3 covers 18 residues. Germline loops: CDR1 SGHRS, CDR2 YFSETQ. V dropped 4 bases and J dropped 0 bases, with 22 bases sitting between them. For the CDR3, the DNA is TGCGCCAGCAGCCCAAAAGTGGGGAACAGGGCTTTGAACACTGAAGCTTTCTTT. This translates into CASSPKVGNRALNTEAFF. Together with reference TRBV5-1 and TRBJ1-1, the CDR3 gives the full variable domain: KAGVTQTPRYLIKTRGQQVTLSCSPISGHRSVSWYQQTPGQGLQFLFEYFSETQRNKGNFPGRFSGRQFSNSRSEMNVSTLELGDSALYLCASSPKVGNRALNTEAFFGQGTRLTVV.

The chain combines TRBV9 with TRBJ2-2; D possibly corresponds to TRBD2 (6 bases). In germline, CDR1 is SGDLS, CDR2 YYNGEE. The CDR3 covers 14 residues. Trimming stripped 0 bases from V and 4 bases from J, with 7 bases between. The CDR3 DNA sequence: TGTGCCAGCAGCGTAGGCGGGGTCACCGGGGAGCTGTTTTTT. Residues: CASSVGGVTGELFF.

This clone was recorded once. The chain links TRBV4-2 to TRBJ2-2, with a possible D match to TRBD1 (5 bases). Germline V CDR1 and CDR2: LGHNA, YNFKEQ. Trimming removed 2 bases at V and 4 bases at J, with 11 bases between. There are 15 residues in the CDR3. The CDR3 DNA reads as TGTGCCAGCAGCCAATATGCAGGGCTCACCGGGGAGCTGTTTTTT. Translation: CASSQYAGLTGELFF.

The chain recombines TRBV10-3 with TRBJ1-1; possibly TRBD1 for D (5 bases). The V and J ends lost 2 bases and 1 base respectively, with 11 bases between them. This CDR3 region has 15 residues. From germline, CDR1 is ENHRY and CDR2 SYGVKD. CDR3 nucleotide sequence: TGTGCCATCAGTGAGACAAAAACAGGGAACACTGAAGCTTTCTTT. This gives the protein CAISETKTGNTEAFF.

The chain uses TRBV27 and TRBJ2-1; 16 bases map to TRBD2. The ends lost 7 bases at V and 5 bases at J; junction bases unmatched: 11. The CDR3 spans 18 residues. CDR1 is MNHEY and CDR2 is SMNVEV in the germline V gene (reference sequence). This CDR3 reads CASTLGTSGRVLHNEQFF. The CDR3 DNA is TGTGCCAGCACACTAGGGACTAGCGGGAGGGTCCTCCACAATGAGCAGTTCTTC.

This chain links TRBV3-1 (or the pseudogene TRBV3-2) with TRBJ2-2; tentative D call: TRBD1 (5 bases). The CDR3 contains 14 residues. The V end lost 6 bases, the J end lost 5 bases, and 13 bases lay between the germline ends. The germline CDR1 and CDR2 sequences are LGHDT and YNNKEL (reference sequence). This CDR3 reads CASRQQGMTGELFF. As DNA, the CDR3 is TGTGCCAGCAGACAGCAGGGTATGACCGGGGAGCTGTTTTTT.

The chain is built from TRBV7-6 and TRBJ2-7, with 7 bases fitting TRBD1. Trimming took 5 bases from V and 3 from J; bases not matched to a gene: 10. The CDR3 has 15 residues. Per germline, CDR1 SGHVS and CDR2 FNYEAQ. The chain's CDR3 is CASSPERGRIYEQYF. The CDR3 DNA sequence: TGTGCCAGCAGCCCCGAGAGGGGGCGGATCTACGAGCAGTACTTC.

V is TRBV23-1 and J is TRBJ2-5, with D tentatively TRBD2 (5 bases). TRBV23-1 is labeled an ORF, and its function is uncertain. This CDR3 contains 14 residues. Trimming took off 2 bases at V and 7 bases at J, with 14 bases between the two ends. CDR3 loop: CASSQPTRRGTQYF. Here the CDR3 DNA reads TGCGCCAGCAGTCAACCAACACGCCGGGGGACCCAGTACTTC.